This T cell receptor beta chain was identified in a study of blood T cell repertoires in COVID-19. Study summary: Spain, Italy and the United States supplied samples that represented acute and convalescent COVID-19. In each case, the material was cDNA or gDNA derived from T cells, B-cell-depleted T cells, or PBMCs.

In the authors' workflow: Amplification from reference gene primers served as the basis for estimated nucleated cell counts. The data were produced by immunoSEQ multiplex PCR, yet TCRdb's version contains in-frame clones alone and is incomplete. The DNA gave D and trimming, while V, J and clone size come from that table. The sample holds about 280,000 clones, 86% seen once. The V segment lost 4 bases and the J segment 4 bases; nucleotides outside the gene matches: 9. This CDR3 comprises 16 residues. Germline V gene lookup returns CDR1 MGHDK and CDR2 SYGVNS. J is TRBJ1-4 and V is TRBV25-1, with 7 bases that match TRBD1. Sequenced input: peripheral blood. This receptor was identified in a woman under 40 who had recovered from COVID-19. The CDR3 DNA follows: TGTGCCAGCAGTGCAAGAGAGACAGGGCTTAATGAAAAACTGTTTTTT. Residues: CASSARETGLNEKLFF.